This T cell receptor beta chain was recovered during a study of Ad26.COV2.S vaccination and SARS-CoV-2 variants. Turning to the study itself: Administration of Ad26.COV2.S was intramuscular, either once or twice 56 days apart.

Treatment given: 15 to 20 received Ad26.COV2.S at low or high dose, single or two shots; about 5 received placebo; per-sample allocation not given. After the first vaccine or placebo injection, samples were drawn on day 63. Donation was by an adult aged 18-55 years who was in Boston. As its vector, the vaccine had Ad26, which expressed Wuhan-strain SARS-CoV-2 spike. V dropped 6 bases and J dropped 5; count of bases not matched to a gene: 7. The CDR3 is 15 amino acids. Germline CDR1 is ENHRY and CDR2 is SYGVKD. The protocol was immunoSEQ multiplex PCR, while the TCRdb copy is restricted to in-frame clones and leaves out a portion. This table holds 200,000 to 250,000 clones, around 87% found once.

This clonotype was obtained from a person aged 18-60 years who received the Ad26.COV2.S COVID-19 vaccine or a placebo. This sample comprised peripheral blood, obtained in a trial of Ad26.COV2.S vaccine versus placebo. This chain connects TRBV10-3 to TRBJ2-3; 11 bases match TRBD2. The CDR3 DNA follows: TGTGCCATCAGAAAGGGGCTAGCGGGAGGAGATACGCAGTATTTT. It encodes CAIRKGLAGGDTQYF.